Given below is one TCR beta chain in context. The record originates from a study of blood T cell repertoires in COVID-19. Overall study context: The study drew acute and convalescent COVID-19 samples from the United States, Italy and Spain.

Sequencing used immunoSEQ multiplex PCR; TCRdb keeps in-frame clones, though not all of them. The table records 190,000 or so clones, 75% to 90% of them present only once. The V gene's germline CDR1 is LNHNV and CDR2 YYDKDF (reference sequence). The CDR3 runs to 15 residues. V was shortened by 0 bases and J by 1 base, with 9 bases between the two germline ends. Clinical histories supplied by participants themselves formed the basis of cohort assignment. Sequenced sample: PBMCs or T cells enriched from blood (not recorded which). V gene TRBV15 combines with J gene TRBJ1-1; D is perhaps TRBD1 (6 bases). The receptor was derived from a man aged 40-55 years who had recovered from COVID-19. This CDR3 is CATSRDTGKNTEAFF. DNA for the CDR3: TGTGCCACCAGCAGAGACACAGGGAAGAACACTGAAGCTTTCTTT.